These T cell receptor beta chains were read from a single sample in a study of control samples from healthy donors and cancer patients. Sequencing used immunoSEQ multiplex PCR; TCRdb keeps in-frame clones, though not all of them. The table lists 25,000 to 35,000 clones, about nine tenths of them singletons. Sequencing was done on a sample of PBMCs. The receptor source for this set is a man aged 45 to 65 with lung cancer. Both conserved end residues are part of each CDR3. A D gene is named only where the DNA matches it firmly. Part of the rows lack a size; the others show once, few, many or a class for expanded clones.

J | size | V | D | CDR3 | DNA
TRBJ2-2 | NA | TRBV28 | NA | CASSLSPPPGELFF | TGTGCCAGCAGTTTATCTCCCCCCCCCGGGGAGCTGTTTTTT
TRBJ2-1 | NA | TRBV18 | NA | CASSQGPSSYNEQFF | TGTGCCAGCTCTCAGGGACCAAGCTCCTACAATGAGCAGTTCTTC
TRBJ2-7 | once | TRBV10-3 | TRBD1 | CAISRQGAHEQYF | TGTGCCATCAGTAGACAGGGGGCCCACGAGCAGTACTTC
TRBJ2-5 | NA | TRBV11-1 | NA | CASSSGSRVGGETQYF | TGTGCCAGCAGCTCGGGGAGCCGAGTTGGAGGGGAGACCCAGTACTTC
TRBJ2-3 | NA | TRBV5-1 | TRBD2 | CASSSGLAGSTDTQYF | TGCGCCAGCAGCAGTGGACTAGCGGGGAGCACAGATACGCAGTATTTT
TRBJ1-5 | NA | TRBV28 | NA | CASSLLSMGIGSNQPQHF | TGTGCCAGCAGTTTATTATCAATGGGTATAGGAAGCAATCAGCCCCAGCATTTT
TRBJ1-1 | NA | TRBV6-2/TRBV6-3 | TRBD1 | CASSLGQGNTEAFF | TGTGCCAGCAGCCTCGGACAGGGGAACACTGAAGCTTTCTTT
TRBJ1-4 | NA | TRBV19 | TRBD1 | CASSNRQGAAEKLFF | TGTGCCAGTAGTAACCGACAGGGGGCGGCTGAAAAACTGTTTTTT
TRBJ2-7 | NA | TRBV2 | NA | CASRKDLTSYEQYF | TGTGCCAGCAGAAAGGATTTAACATCCTACGAGCAGTACTTC
TRBJ2-1 | NA | TRBV5-1 | TRBD2 | CASSLAGTSGGSDEQFF | TGCGCCAGCAGCTTGGCTGGGACTAGCGGGGGGTCGGATGAGCAGTTCTTC
TRBJ1-2 | NA | TRBV28 | TRBD1 | CASSLWAGTGGDGYTF | TGTGCCAGCAGTTTATGGGCCGGGACAGGGGGCGATGGCTACACCTTC
TRBJ2-7 | NA | TRBV2 | NA | CASSEAGRLYEQYF | TGTGCCAGCAGTGAAGCTGGGAGACTCTACGAGCAGTACTTC
TRBJ2-7 | NA | TRBV19 | NA | CASIRDPKGIGEQYF | TGTGCCAGTATCCGTGACCCGAAGGGGATTGGCGAGCAGTACTTC
TRBJ1-2 | NA | TRBV6-2/TRBV6-3 | TRBD1 | CASSSQGVWNGYTF | TGTGCCAGCAGTTCGCAGGGGGTATGGAATGGCTACACCTTC
TRBJ2-5 | NA | TRBV19 | TRBD2 | CATGGAGGTQYF | TGTGCCACGGGGGGGGCGGGAGGGACCCAGTACTTC
TRBJ2-5 | once | TRBV7-2 | NA | CASSSGIWETQYF | TGTGCCAGCAGCTCCGGGATCTGGGAGACCCAGTACTTC
TRBJ2-5 | NA | TRBV7-2 | NA | CASSPMTVQETQYF | TGTGCCAGCAGCCCTATGACAGTCCAAGAGACCCAGTACTTC
TRBJ2-3 | NA | TRBV7-2 | NA | CASSLVGSHSDTQYF | TGTGCCAGCAGCCTAGTCGGGTCCCACTCAGATACGCAGTATTTT
TRBJ1-4 | NA | TRBV28 | NA | CASSSPRESEKLFF | TGTGCCAGCAGTTCCCCCAGGGAGAGTGAAAAACTGTTTTTT
TRBJ1-1 | NA | TRBV6-6 | TRBD1 | CASSYSDRGEAFF | TGTGCCAGCAGTTACTCAGACAGGGGGGAAGCTTTCTTT
TRBJ2-1 | NA | TRBV10-3 | TRBD2 | CAIAGGLNNEQFF | TGTGCCATCGCGGGGGGTCTAAACAATGAGCAGTTCTTC
TRBJ1-6 | NA | TRBV14 | NA | CASSQDSAANSPLHF | TGTGCCAGCAGCCAAGATAGCGCAGCTAATTCACCCCTCCACTTT
TRBJ1-6 | NA | TRBV9 | NA | CASSGRFDRYSYNSPLHF | TGTGCCAGCAGCGGACGTTTCGACAGATACTCCTATAATTCACCCCTCCACTTT
TRBJ2-7 | NA | TRBV7-9 | NA | CASSRSVDEQYF | TGTGCCAGCAGCCGTAGCGTGGACGAGCAGTACTTC
TRBJ1-4 | NA | TRBV6-2/TRBV6-3 | NA | CASSYSNGSLDKLFF | TGTGCCAGCAGTTACTCGAACGGGAGCTTGGACAAACTGTTTTTT
TRBJ2-1 | few | TRBV6-2/TRBV6-3 | TRBD1 | CASSYSSGQNEQFF | TGTGCCAGCAGTTACTCGTCGGGACAGAATGAGCAGTTCTTC
TRBJ1-2 | NA | TRBV7-2 | NA | CASSPMVSGTFYGYTF | TGTGCCAGCAGCCCTATGGTTTCCGGGACATTCTATGGCTACACCTTC